The table lists the clone carrying this T cell receptor beta chain with a few counts. Its antigen remains unidentified. Assay: immunoSEQ multiplex PCR; the TCRdb copy retains only in-frame clones and omits some. In the table there are roughly 25,000 clones, 78% of which are singletons. This sample was included in a study of OX40 agonist ivuxolimab in advanced cancers. Study information: Therapy given before enrollment (anti-PD-1, anti-PD-L1 or anti-CTLA-4) was allowed, and under 45% had some.

At baseline, cycle 4 day 1, and cycle 7 day 1, blood was sampled. CDR1 is SNHLY and CDR2 is FYNNEI in the germline V gene. This CDR3 contains 15 residues. V gave up 5 bases and J gave up 3 bases; unmatched junction bases: 5. Study conclusions and caveats: Researchers report that CD8+ T cells had, on average, more expanded clones than CD4+. CD4+ and CD8+ T cells in blood underwent clonal expansion by week 6 at 0.1 to 3.0 mg/kg.

Sample: CD4+ or CD8+ T cells sorted from blood, taken in a trial of the OX40 agonist ivuxolimab. The rearrangement links TRBV2 to TRBJ2-7, with 12 bases lining up with TRBD2. The TCR comes from an adult with an advanced solid tumor such as melanoma, head and neck, liver or kidney cancer. CDR3 bases: TGTGCCAGCAGTCCCGGACTAGCGGGGTACTACGAGCAGTACTTC. Its protein is CASSPGLAGYYEQYF.